The rows below give T cell receptor beta chains drawn from one sample of a study of T cells in Graves' hyperthyroidism and ophthalmopathy. TCRdb used MiXCR to reprocess the multiplex PCR reads, holding one entry per CDR3 protein. Of roughly 500,000 distinct CDR3 sequences listed, 40% to 50% are singletons. The sample taken for sequencing was peripheral blood or thyroid tissue (not recorded which). Receptor source: an adult woman with Graves' disease, either hyperthyroidism or ophthalmopathy (not recorded which). CDR3s include the opening cysteine and the closing phenylalanine or tryptophan. The order of the fields is J gene, D gene, V gene, clone size, CDR3 DNA, CDR3 protein. The D gene is left open where the match is weak. A clone size is listed for some rows: how often the clone was seen (once, few, many), or a class if it is expanded.

TRBJ2-7,-,TRBV15,-,TGTGCCACCAGCAGACTTGATTACGAGCAGTACTTC,CATSRLDYEQYF
TRBJ1-2,TRBD1,TRBV29-1,-,TGCAATGCCCGGGACAGTAGTGGCTACACCTTC,CNARDSSGYTF
TRBJ1-1,-,TRBV7-2,few,TGTGCCAGCAGCCATTCCATGGAAATAGCTTTCTTT,CASSHSMEIAFF
TRBJ2-5,-,TRBV7-6,-,TGTGCCAGCAGCCCACGGGACTCAGAGACCCAGTACTTC,CASSPRDSETQYF
TRBJ1-4,TRBD1,TRBV7-8,once,TGTGCCAGCAGCTTCATTGGACAGGGGACCGGTCAAGAAAAACTGTTTTTT,CASSFIGQGTGQEKLFF
TRBJ1-2,-,TRBV7-3,-,TGTGCCAGCAGCTTAAACCCGCACACCGGGGACTATGGCTACACCTTC,CASSLNPHTGDYGYTF
TRBJ2-5,TRBD2,TRBV29-1,-,TGCAGCGTACGCGGGAGGGATCAAGAGACCCAGTACTTC,CSVRGRDQETQYF
TRBJ2-5,-,TRBV6-5,-,TGTGCCAGCTCACCACGGCGCCAAGAGACCCAGTACTTC,CASSPRRQETQYF
TRBJ2-7,-,TRBV14,-,TGTGCCAGCAGCCACGGGACCACCTACGAGCAGTACTTC,CASSHGTTYEQYF
TRBJ2-2,TRBD2,TRBV9,many,TGTGCCAGCAGCTCGAGCGGGACTAAGACCGGGGAGCTGTTTTTT,CASSSSGTKTGELFF
TRBJ1-5,TRBD1,TRBV15,many,TGTGCCACCAGCAGTGTTCAAGACAGGGGCGATCTAAACCAGCATTTT,CATSSVQDRGDLNQHF
TRBJ2-5,-,TRBV7-7,once,TGTGCCAGCAGTTTCAACAGACAAGAGACCCAGTACTTC,CASSFNRQETQYF
TRBJ2-3,TRBD2,TRBV7-2,-,TGTGCCAGCAGCTTACAATCACTAGCGGGAGGGCCGACAGATACGCAGTATTTT,CASSLQSLAGGPTDTQYF
TRBJ2-7,-,TRBV7-9,many,TGTGCCAGCAGCCCGGACGTCGATTACGAGCAGTACTTC,CASSPDVDYEQYF
TRBJ1-2,-,TRBV20-1,few,TGCAGTGCTAGACCCATGCCGAACACTTCCGGGGACGATGGCTACACCTTC,CSARPMPNTSGDDGYTF
TRBJ1-5,-,TRBV20-1,once,TGCAGTGCGGGGGACAATAGCAATCAGCCCCAGCATTTT,CSAGDNSNQPQHF
TRBJ1-1,-,TRBV29-1,many,TGCAGCGTTGGGGCAGGAGTCTCTGAAGCTTTCTTT,CSVGAGVSEAFF
TRBJ2-7,-,TRBV7-9,many,TGTGCCAGCAGCCTTCGGACGGGGGACTACGAGCAGTACTTC,CASSLRTGDYEQYF